This record concerns one T cell receptor (beta chain) sequence. The CDR3 covers 13 residues. The V end was cut by 6 bases, the J end by 7 bases, with 15 bases between. CDR1 MDHEN and CDR2 SYDVKM come from the germline V gene. Per the original data handling: Reference gene primers were amplified, and this amplification served to estimate nucleated cell counts. Assay used: immunoSEQ multiplex PCR; TCRdb lists only in-frame clones, some missing. That table supplies the V and J calls and clone size; D and trimming were determined from the DNA. The sample consists of 140,000 to 150,000 clones, roughly 85% of them appearing once. Individuals aged about 18 to 95 years were recruited from roughly 23 US areas. Participant reports of clinical history set cohort assignment. Donors in Cohort 3 who had recovered were those with two negative PCRs, healthcare professional clearance, or resolution of their symptoms.

The source of the sample is a study of blood T cell repertoires in COVID-19. This TCR was sampled from a middle-aged man who had recovered from COVID-19. The chain couples TRBV28 to TRBJ1-1; a possible D gene is TRBD1 (6 bases). Material: PBMCs or T cells enriched from blood (not recorded which). CDR3 in DNA: TGTGCCAGCAGGACTACAGGGCTCCTTGAAGCTTTCTTT. Protein sequence: CASRTTGLLEAFF.